This T cell receptor beta chain was captured in a study of vaccination and CD4 T cells after COVID-19. Regarding this clonotype: Its antigen is unidentified.

V lost 5 bases and J lost 6, with 13 bases in between. The CDR3 is made up of 13 amino acids. The V gene's germline CDR1 is SGHNT and CDR2 YENEEA. As to treatment: approximately 9-day PBMC culture with coronavirus spike peptide pools or control peptides (ViraFEST assay). The Oncomine TCR Beta short-read assay was applied to DNA of cultured CD4+ T cells. TCRdb analysed the PCR reads with MiXCR anew, one entry per CDR3 protein. Among about 14,000 distinct CDR3 sequences listed, approximately 61% were seen once. Specimen: CD4+ T cells from blood, cultured in vitro. The V and J genes are TRBV11-3 and TRBJ1-2; possibly TRBD1 for D (5 bases). The clonotype was recovered from a human donor who had recovered from COVID-19. The CDR3 region has the DNA TGTGCCAGCAGCGGGACTCAGTGGGATGGCTACACCTTC. It translates to CASSGTQWDGYTF. Full variable domain (missing parts from reference TRBV11-3 and TRBJ1-2): EAGVVQSPRYKIIEKKQPVAFWCNPISGHNTLYWYLQNLGQGPELLIRYENEEAVDDSQLPKDRFSAERLKGVDSTLKIQPAELGDSAVYLCASSGTQWDGYTFGSGTRLTVV.